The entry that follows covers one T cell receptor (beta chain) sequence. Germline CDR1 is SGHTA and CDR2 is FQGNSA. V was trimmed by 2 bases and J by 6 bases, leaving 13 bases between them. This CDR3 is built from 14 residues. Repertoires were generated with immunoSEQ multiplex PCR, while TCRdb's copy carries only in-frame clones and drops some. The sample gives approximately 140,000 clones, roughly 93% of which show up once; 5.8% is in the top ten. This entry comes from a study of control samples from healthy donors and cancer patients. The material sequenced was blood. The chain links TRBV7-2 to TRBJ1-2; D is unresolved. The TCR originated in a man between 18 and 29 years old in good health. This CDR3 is CASSLIGGPDGYTF. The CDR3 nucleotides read TGTGCCAGCAGCTTAATCGGAGGACCGGATGGCTACACCTTC.